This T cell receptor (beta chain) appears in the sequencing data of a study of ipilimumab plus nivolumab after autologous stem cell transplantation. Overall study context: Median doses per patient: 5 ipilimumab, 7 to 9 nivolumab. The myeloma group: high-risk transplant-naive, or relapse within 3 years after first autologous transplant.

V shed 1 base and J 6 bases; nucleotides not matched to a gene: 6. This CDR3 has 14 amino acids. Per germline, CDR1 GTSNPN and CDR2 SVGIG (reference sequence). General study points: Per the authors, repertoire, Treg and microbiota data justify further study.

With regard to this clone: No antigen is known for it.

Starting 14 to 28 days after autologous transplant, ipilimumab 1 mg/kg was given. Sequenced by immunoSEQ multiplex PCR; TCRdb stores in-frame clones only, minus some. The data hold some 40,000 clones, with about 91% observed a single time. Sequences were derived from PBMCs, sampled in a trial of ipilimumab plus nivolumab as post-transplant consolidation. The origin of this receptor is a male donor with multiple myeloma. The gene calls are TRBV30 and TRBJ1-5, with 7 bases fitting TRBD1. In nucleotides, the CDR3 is TGTGCCTGGAGTGCCCACAGGGGCGGTCAGCCCCAGCATTTT. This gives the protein CAWSAHRGGQPQHF.